This is a list of T cell receptor beta chains from one sample in a study of immune heterogeneity within non-small cell lung tumors. TCRdb re-called the multiplex PCR reads with MiXCR, one entry per CDR3 protein. Of about 21,000 distinct CDR3 sequences detected, approximately 30% appear once; the ten largest clones hold 4.4%. Input material: lung tumor tissue. These receptors were obtained from a man aged 40-49 years with non-small cell lung cancer. Each CDR3 is given with its conserved first and last residue.

>TRBJ2-3|TRBV4-2
CASSQASSGGSGVTQYF
>TRBJ1-1|TRBV6-4
CASTWEGQVRERTEAFF
>TRBJ2-2|TRBV7-6
CASSWGYNGELFF
>TRBJ2-3|TRBV5-8
CASSLGRTDTQYF
>TRBJ1-4|TRBV5-1
CASSLSWANEKLFF
>TRBJ1-1|TRBV24-1
CATSDSQLNTEAFF
>TRBJ2-1|TRBV3-1
CASSQGSAVLNEQFF
>TRBJ1-4|TRBV28
CASSLWAFETDNGEKLFF
>TRBJ1-3|TRBV5-1
CASSLDGSNTIYF
>TRBJ2-7|TRBV12-3/TRBV12-4
CASSFRATASYEQYF
>TRBJ2-1|TRBV24-1
CATSDSGRTNEQFF
>TRBJ1-1|TRBV6-1
CATRKMNMNTEAFF
>TRBJ1-1|TRBV20-1
CSASEGTNTEAFF
>TRBJ1-6|TRBV5-1
CASSLGQRANSPLHF
>TRBJ1-1|TRBV11-2
CANSLDGRGPEAFF
>TRBJ2-7|TRBV7-2
CASSLYYEQYF
>TRBJ1-1|TRBV28
CASRGIAVSTSEAFF